The clone carrying this T cell receptor beta chain was counted ten times or more. The data originate from a study of regulatory T cells in long-lasting Graves disease. Time point described: newly diagnosed GD, antithyroid drugs for less than 3 months. Making the TCR library involved RNA that had been extracted from PBMCs. For TCR beta, libraries came from iRepertoire HTBI primers and Arm-PCR of CDR3 regions. In TCRdb, the multiplex PCR reads were re-called with MiXCR into one record per CDR3 protein. Of 550,000 or so distinct CDR3 sequences listed, about 11% are singletons. Trimming at V came to 9 bases and at J to 7 bases, leaving 15 bases not matched to a gene. CDR3 length: 15 residues. Germline V CDR1 and CDR2: WSHSY, SAAADI. Separately, the same data were catalogued under a study of T cells in Graves' hyperthyroidism and ophthalmopathy.

The origin of this receptor is a woman between 25 and 40 years old with Graves disease. Sequenced material: peripheral blood mononuclear cells (PBMCs), taken at new diagnosis, from a patient treated with antithyroid drugs. This rearrangement joins TRBV10-2 to TRBJ2-7, with TRBD2 matching over 10 bases. CDR3 nucleotide sequence: TGCGCCAGTGAACCACAGGGACTAGCGCGGAGGGAGCAGTACTTC. Translation: CASEPQGLARREQYF.